One and the same sample provided the 24 T cell receptor beta chains below, sequenced in a study of blood T cell repertoires in COVID-19. Produced via immunoSEQ multiplex PCR; TCRdb's table is partial and in-frame only. The table lists some 100,000 clones, 60% to 85% of them singletons, with 5% to 7.5% in the top ten. The sequenced material came from peripheral blood. The receptor source for this set is a man between 65 and 85 years old with acute or convalescent COVID-19.

The chain couples TRBV5-1 to TRBJ1-2; no clear D. The V gene's germline CDR1 is SGHRS and CDR2 YFSETQ. Trimming shortened V by 0 bases and J by 4 bases, and 7 bases separated the two germline ends. CDR3 length: 13 amino acids. CDR3 nucleotides: TGCGCCAGCAGCTTGGATACAGTCTATGGCTACACCTTC. Its protein product is CASSLDTVYGYTF.

The genes are TRBV3-1 (or the pseudogene TRBV3-2) and TRBJ1-1; TRBD1 matches 8 bases. The germline V gene encodes CDR1 LGHDT and CDR2 YNNKEL (reference sequence). V was clipped by 6 bases and J by 4 bases; unmatched bases: 4. This CDR3 is 13 amino acids long. This CDR3 is CASRSTGGTEAFF. The CDR3 nucleotides read TGTGCCAGCAGGAGTACAGGGGGCACTGAAGCTTTCTTT.

This clone was counted once. The rearrangement uses TRBV14 and TRBJ1-1; D remains unclear. The CDR3 has 15 amino acids. Between the trimmed V and J ends, which lost 5 bases and 1 base, there was a span of 14 bases. From germline, CDR1 is SGHDN and CDR2 FVKESK. CDR3 sequence (DNA): TGTGCCAGCAGCACGGGTCTACAACAGAACACTGAAGCTTTCTTT. Translation gives CASSTGLQQNTEAFF. The full variable domain, rest sourced from reference TRBV14 and TRBJ1-1, is EAGVTQFPSHSVIEKGQTVTLRCDPISGHDNLYWYRRVMGKEIKFLLHFVKESKQDESGMPNNRFLAERTGGTYSTLKVQPAELEDSGVYFCASSTGLQQNTEAFFGQGTRLTVV.

V usage is TRBV5-8 and J usage is TRBJ2-5; D may be TRBD2 (6 bases). Between the trimmed V and J ends, which lost 2 bases and 5 bases, there was a span of 13 bases. The CDR3 spans 14 residues. Germline V gene data show CDR1 as SGHTS and CDR2 as YDEGEE. The CDR3, as DNA: TGTGCCAGCAGCTTCGACCTTGGGAGGGAGACCCAGTACTTC. Its translation: CASSFDLGRETQYF.

V gene TRBV20-1 combines with J gene TRBJ1-2; TRBD1 might be the D (5 bases). V shed 3 bases and J shed 3 bases, with 11 bases lying between them. The germline CDR1 and CDR2 sequences are DFQATT and SNEGSKA (reference sequence). The CDR3 spans 13 residues. The CDR3 here is CSASQSRDYGYTF. The CDR3 DNA reads TGCAGTGCTAGTCAATCCAGGGACTATGGCTACACCTTC.

This chain links TRBV6-6 with TRBJ2-7; possible D gene TRBD2, 6 bases. V shed 6 bases and J shed 6 bases, with 24 bases lying between them. Germline CDR1 and CDR2: MNHNY and SVGAGI (reference sequence). The CDR3 extends over 16 amino acids. The CDR3 DNA follows: TGTGCCAGCAGCCCTGGGACTTCCCAGGCCCGGTTCGAGCAGTACTTC. Amino acid sequence: CASSPGTSQARFEQYF.

This sequence joins TRBV2 and TRBJ1-4; D not certain. Per the germline V gene, CDR1 is SNHLY and CDR2 is FYNNEI. The ends were cut back, 3 bases at V and 10 bases at J, with 18 bases in the middle. This CDR3 has 15 amino acids. As DNA, the CDR3 is TGTGCCAGCAGTGATTCGACTACCTGGCTCGGAAAACTGTTTTTT. Encoded protein: CASSDSTTWLGKLFF.

V is TRBV2 and J is TRBJ2-7; 10 nucleotides match TRBD1. The CDR3 is 15 amino acids. Losses at the gene ends were 4 bases for V and 0 bases for J; bases not matched to a gene: 3. The germline CDR1 and CDR2 sequences are SNHLY and FYNNEI. CDR3 sequence: CASSVGQGISYEQYF. The CDR3 DNA is TGTGCCAGCAGTGTGGGACAGGGGATCTCCTACGAGCAGTACTTC.

This clone was detected once. The chain joins TRBV30 to TRBJ1-4; D is unresolved. V lost 2 bases and J 0 bases, leaving 10 bases between the germline ends. The length of the CDR3 is 15 residues. CDR1 and CDR2 from the germline V gene are GTSNPN and SVGIG (reference sequence). DNA of the CDR3: TGTGCCTGGAGTACGCTCGGGGCAACTAATGAAAAACTGTTTTTT. Its protein is CAWSTLGATNEKLFF.

This clone has just one count. CDR3 DNA sequence: TGTGCCAGCAGTGATAGTACTAGCGGGCTGGAGACCCAGTACTTC. Residues: CASSDSTSGLETQYF. The chain employs TRBV2 and TRBJ2-5; 9 nucleotides align to TRBD2. With 3 bases clipped from V and 5 bases from J, the junction kept 7 bases outside the gene matches. Germline loops: CDR1 SNHLY, CDR2 FYNNEI. There are 15 residues in the CDR3.

The chain carries TRBV7-3 and TRBJ2-2; the D gene is possibly TRBD1 (6 bases). Germline loops: CDR1 SGHTA, CDR2 FQGTGA. Trimming pared 3 bases from V and 1 base from J, leaving 9 bases between. The CDR3 has 15 residues. The CDR3 here is CASSFGQMNTGELFF. As DNA, the CDR3 is TGTGCCAGCAGCTTCGGACAGATGAACACCGGGGAGCTGTTTTTT. The full variable domain, rest sourced from reference TRBV7-3 and TRBJ2-2, is GAGVSQTPSNKVTEKGKYVELRCDPISGHTALYWYRQSLGQGPEFLIYFQGTGAADDSGLPNDRFFAVRPEGSVSTLKIQRTERGDSAVYLCASSFGQMNTGELFFGEGSRLTVL.

The CDR3 DNA sequence: TGTGCCAGCAGCTATCCGCCCCCGGGGGGCTACACCTTC. This sequence encodes CASSYPPPGGYTF. This rearrangement joins TRBV13 to TRBJ1-2; D remains ambiguous. This CDR3 contains 13 residues. V lost 4 bases, J lost 8 bases, and 14 bases lay in between. The germline CDR1 and CDR2 sequences are PRHDT and FYEKMQ (reference sequence). Full variable domain (outside the CDR3, taken from reference TRBV13 and TRBJ1-2): AAGVIQSPRHLIKEKRETATLKCYPIPRHDTVYWYQQGPGQDPQFLISFYEKMQSDKGSIPDRFSAQQFSDYHSELNMSSLELGDSALYFCASSYPPPGGYTFGSGTRLTVV.

DNA for the CDR3: TGTGCCAGCAGCGTAGGGGGAGGGCCAGGCTCCTACGAGCAGTACTTC. Protein product: CASSVGGGPGSYEQYF. This sequence joins TRBV9 and TRBJ2-7; 7 positions match TRBD2. Losses at the gene ends were 0 bases for V and 0 bases for J; bases not matched to a gene: 6. CDR1 is SGDLS, CDR2 YYNGEE, per germline. The CDR3 runs to 16 residues.

This clone was observed at least ten times. This chain joins TRBV5-1 and TRBJ2-3, with 7 bases matching TRBD2. The germline V gene has CDR1 SGHRS and CDR2 YFSETQ. The CDR3 runs 15 residues. J lost 3 bases, V lost 4 bases, and 8 bases had no gene match. The CDR3 protein is CASSPGSSGTDTQYF. The CDR3 bases are TGCGCCAGCAGCCCGGGATCTAGCGGAACAGATACGCAGTATTTT.

V gene TRBV19 combines with J gene TRBJ2-1; a possible D gene is TRBD1 (6 bases). In germline, CDR1 is LNHDA, CDR2 SQIVND (reference sequence). Trimming removed 6 bases at V and 0 bases at J, with 9 bases between. CDR3 size: 14 residues. This CDR3 is CASSLQGSYNEQFF. The CDR3 region has the DNA TGTGCCAGTAGCCTACAGGGCTCCTACAATGAGCAGTTCTTC.

The V gene is TRBV18, the J gene TRBJ1-4; D not resolved. Germline V lookup: CDR1 KGHSH, CDR2 LQKENI. CDR3 length: 13 residues. The V and J ends lost 4 bases and 5 bases respectively, with 8 bases between them. In nucleotides, the CDR3 is TGTGCCAGCTCACGGGCAGAAAATGAAAAACTGTTTTTT. Translated, it gives CASSRAENEKLFF.

The chain's CDR3 is CASSPGDRLHQETQYF. The CDR3 coding sequence is TGCGCCAGCAGCCCGGGGGACAGGCTACACCAAGAGACCCAGTACTTC. The chain recombines TRBV5-1 with TRBJ2-5, with 8 bases lining up with TRBD1. This CDR3 spans 16 amino acids. V lost 4 bases, J lost 0 bases, and 8 bases stayed unmatched. Germline V CDR1 and CDR2: SGHRS, YFSETQ.

This chain links TRBV7-2 with TRBJ2-5; 8 positions match TRBD1. V gave up 1 base and J gave up 5 bases; unmatched junction bases: 6. The CDR3 is made up of 15 amino acids. Germline CDR1 and CDR2: SGHTA and FQGNSA. CDR3 sequence reads: CASSLEDRAEETQYF. The CDR3 nucleotides are TGTGCCAGCAGCTTAGAGGACAGGGCCGAGGAGACCCAGTACTTC.

With respect to this clone: Other DNA sequences in the sample encode the same CDR3. CDR3 sequence: CASSLTGIGNQPQHF. As DNA, the CDR3 is TGTGCCAGCAGTTTAACAGGGATTGGCAATCAGCCCCAGCATTTT. The gene calls are TRBV27 and TRBJ1-5, with a tentative D call TRBD1 (6 bases). CDR3 length equals 15 residues. Trimming stripped 2 bases from V and 2 bases from J, with 10 bases between. In germline, CDR1 is MNHEY, CDR2 SMNVEV (reference sequence).

The chain has TRBV7-2 and TRBJ1-3; D is unresolved. The CDR3 sequence is 14 residues long. Trimming shortened V by 0 bases and J by 4 bases, and 7 bases separated the two germline ends. Per the germline V gene, CDR1 is SGHTA and CDR2 is FQGNSA. The CDR3 DNA is TGTGCCAGCAGCTTAGCCGGGTCCGGAAACACCATATATTTT. Amino acids: CASSLAGSGNTIYF.

The V gene is TRBV18, the J gene TRBJ2-7; D perhaps matches TRBD2 (5 bases). The CDR3 contains 14 residues. V dropped 6 bases and J dropped 3 bases, with 15 bases sitting between them. CDR1 KGHSH and CDR2 LQKENI come from the germline V gene. The CDR3 DNA reads TGTGCCAGCTCCCCAAACGGGGAGAACTACGAGCAGTACTTC. It specifies CASSPNGENYEQYF.

The chain carries TRBV4-1 and TRBJ1-1, with D maybe TRBD1 (6 bases). Germline V gene data show CDR1 as MGHRA and CDR2 as YSYEKL. The CDR3 is 16 amino acids. Trimming cost V 5 bases and J 3 bases, with 19 bases left between them. The CDR3 DNA sequence: TGCGCCAGCAGCAACATTATCCTCGAGGGGGACACTGAAGCTTTCTTT. This gives the protein CASSNIILEGDTEAFF.

The J gene is TRBJ2-7, the V gene TRBV19; possibly TRBD1 for D (5 bases). The V end was cut by 5 bases, the J end by 4 bases, with 9 bases between. The CDR3 totals 12 residues. Germline values: CDR1 LNHDA, CDR2 SQIVND (reference sequence). The CDR3 loop is CASSPQGYEQYF. For the CDR3, the DNA is TGTGCCAGTAGTCCTCAGGGTTACGAGCAGTACTTC.

In this sample, this clone turned up a few times. The chain carries TRBV2 and TRBJ2-7; D unclear. Trimming shortened V by 4 bases and J by 3 bases, and 7 bases separated the two germline ends. The CDR3 spans 12 residues. CDR1 SNHLY and CDR2 FYNNEI come from the germline V gene. For the CDR3, the DNA is TGTGCCAGCAGTGGGGCAGGCTACGAGCAGTACTTC. This translates into CASSGAGYEQYF.